This T cell receptor (beta chain) was profiled in a study of glioma-infiltrating T cells. Study-level findings and limits: Non-neoplastic patients had below-expected tissue-blood divergence, while all gliomas exceeded expectation.

There are many counts of this clonotype. Its antigen is unknown. TCR alpha and beta CDR3 regions were amplified from RNA using iRepertoire nested multiplex PCR. Input was roughly 100-450 ng of tissue mRNA or PBMC total RNA. One entry per CDR3 protein, called by TCRdb with MiXCR from the multiplex PCR reads. Of about 93,000 distinct CDR3 sequences detected, approximately 40% appear once; the ten largest clones hold 35% to 45%. Trimming pared 6 bases from V and 2 bases from J, leaving 6 bases between. CDR3 length: 11 residues. In germline, CDR1 is SQVTM, CDR2 ANQGSEA. V usage is TRBV29-1 and J usage is TRBJ2-3; a possible D gene is TRBD2 (5 bases). Sequencing was carried out using glioma tissue, nonneoplastic brain tissue, or PBMCs (not recorded which). The clonotype comes from a human donor with low-grade glioma or glioblastoma, undergoing nonglioma brain surgery, or in good health (not recorded which). Written as DNA, the CDR3 is TGCAGCGTCGGGGACACAGATACGCAGTATTTT. This gives the protein CSVGDTDTQYF.